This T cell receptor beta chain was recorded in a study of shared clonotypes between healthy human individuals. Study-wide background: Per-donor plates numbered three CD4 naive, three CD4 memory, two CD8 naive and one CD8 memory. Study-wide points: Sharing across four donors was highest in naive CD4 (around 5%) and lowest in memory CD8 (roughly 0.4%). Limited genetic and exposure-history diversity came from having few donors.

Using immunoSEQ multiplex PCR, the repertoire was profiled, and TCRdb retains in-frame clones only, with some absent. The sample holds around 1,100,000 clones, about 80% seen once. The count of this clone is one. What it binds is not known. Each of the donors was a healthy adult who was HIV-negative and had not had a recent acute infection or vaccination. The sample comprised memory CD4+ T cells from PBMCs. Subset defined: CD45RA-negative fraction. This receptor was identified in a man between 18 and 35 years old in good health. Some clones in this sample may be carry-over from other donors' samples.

The CDR3 bases are TGTGCCAGCAGTTTTACAGGGACCTCTGGAAACACCATATATTTT. The encoded protein is CASSFTGTSGNTIYF. The genes are TRBV5-4 and TRBJ1-3, with D possibly TRBD1 on 6 matching bases. V was clipped by 5 bases and J by 0 bases, with 12 bases between them. CDR1 is SGHNT, CDR2 YYREEE, per germline (reference sequence). This CDR3 is 15 amino acids long. Using reference TRBV5-4 and TRBJ1-3 for the parts outside the CDR3, the full variable domain is ETGVTQSPTHLIKTRGQQVTLRCSSQSGHNTVSWYQQALGQGPQFIFQYYREEENGRGNFPPRFSGLQFPNYSSELNVNALELDDSALYLCASSFTGTSGNTIYFGEGSWLTVV.